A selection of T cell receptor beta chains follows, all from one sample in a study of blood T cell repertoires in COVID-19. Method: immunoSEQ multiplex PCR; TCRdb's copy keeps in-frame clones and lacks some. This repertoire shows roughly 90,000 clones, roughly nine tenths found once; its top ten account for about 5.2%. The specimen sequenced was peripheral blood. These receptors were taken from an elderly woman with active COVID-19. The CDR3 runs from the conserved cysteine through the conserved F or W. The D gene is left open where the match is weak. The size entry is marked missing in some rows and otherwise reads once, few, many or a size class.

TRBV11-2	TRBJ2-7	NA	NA	TGTGCCAGCAGCCCAGGAGGGCCGGAATCCTACGAGCAGTACTTC	CASSPGGPESYEQYF
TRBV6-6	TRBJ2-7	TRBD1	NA	TGTGCCAGCAGTTCGACCGGGACAGGGGTGTGGGAGCAGTACTTC	CASSSTGTGVWEQYF
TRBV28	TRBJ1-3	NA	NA	TGTGCCAGCAGCCCAAGGAGCTCTGGAAACACCATATATTTT	CASSPRSSGNTIYF
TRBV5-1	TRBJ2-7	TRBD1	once	TGCGCCAGCAGCCCCGGGACAGGGACTTGGGAGCAGTACTTC	CASSPGTGTWEQYF
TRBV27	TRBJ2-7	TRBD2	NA	TGTGCCAGCAGTTCCCCCCGGGCTAGCGGGAGTCCATACGAGCAGTACTTC	CASSSPRASGSPYEQYF
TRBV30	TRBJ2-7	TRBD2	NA	TGTGCCGGAGGTTGGACTAGCGGCCCGTACGAGCAGTACTTC	CAGGWTSGPYEQYF
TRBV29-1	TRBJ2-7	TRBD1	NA	TGCAGCGTCGGACAGGGATTAAGATCCGAGCAGTACTTC	CSVGQGLRSEQYF
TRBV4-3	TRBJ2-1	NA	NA	TGCGCCAGCAGCCAAGGTCGCGGGGGCGCTGCCTACAATGAGCAGTTCTTC	CASSQGRGGAAYNEQFF
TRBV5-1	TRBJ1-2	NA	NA	TGCGCCAGCAGCTTGGAAGGGACACCCGGTGCTTTTGGCTACACCTTC	CASSLEGTPGAFGYTF
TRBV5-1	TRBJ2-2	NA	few	TGCGCCAGCAGCTTGGAAGGTCGAGGTACGGCCGGGGAGCTGTTTTTT	CASSLEGRGTAGELFF
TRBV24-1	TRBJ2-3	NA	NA	TGTGCCACCAGTGATGCCCGGACGGGGTACACAGATACGCAGTATTTT	CATSDARTGYTDTQYF
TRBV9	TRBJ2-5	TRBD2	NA	TGTGCCAGCAGCATACGGACTAGCGGGCAAGAGACCCAGTACTTC	CASSIRTSGQETQYF
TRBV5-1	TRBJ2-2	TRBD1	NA	TGCGCCAGCAGCTTGGTACAGGGGAGCACCGGGGAGCTGTTTTTT	CASSLVQGSTGELFF
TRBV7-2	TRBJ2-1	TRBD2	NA	TGTGCCAGCAGCTTAAGCGGGAGGTTATACAATGAGCAGTTCTTC	CASSLSGRLYNEQFF
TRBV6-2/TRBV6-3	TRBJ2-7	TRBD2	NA	TGTGCCAGCAGCCCTCCCCCACTAGCGGGAGGACTGTACGAGCAGTACTTC	CASSPPPLAGGLYEQYF
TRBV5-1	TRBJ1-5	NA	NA	TGCGCCAGCAGCCCTGAGGGGGGGAATCAGCCCCAGCATTTT	CASSPEGGNQPQHF
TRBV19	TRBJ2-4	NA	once	TGTGCCACCCGGGGGGCCAAAAACATTCAGTACTTC	CATRGAKNIQYF
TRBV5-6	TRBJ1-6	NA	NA	TGTGCCAGCAGGGAGCGGGGGAGGAATTCACCCCTCCACTTT	CASRERGRNSPLHF
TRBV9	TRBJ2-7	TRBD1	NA	TGTGCCAGCAGCGGGACAGGATCATCCTACGAGCAGTACTTC	CASSGTGSSYEQYF
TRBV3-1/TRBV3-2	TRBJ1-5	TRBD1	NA	TGTGCCAGCAGCCAAGATGACAGGGGGAAGGATCAGCCCCAGCATTTT	CASSQDDRGKDQPQHF
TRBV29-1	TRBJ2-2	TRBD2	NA	TGCAGCGTTGGCCTAGCGGAGACGAACACCGGGGAGCTGTTTTTT	CSVGLAETNTGELFF
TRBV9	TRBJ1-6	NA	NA	TGTGCCAGCAGCGTAGAGGGGGACGGATATAATTCACCCCTCCACTTT	CASSVEGDGYNSPLHF
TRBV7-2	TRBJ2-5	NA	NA	TGTGCCAGCAGCTTGGCAGGGAGGGAGACCCAGTACTTC	CASSLAGRETQYF
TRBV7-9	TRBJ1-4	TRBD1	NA	TGTGCCAGCAGCTTAGACCCTAGGCGAGGGACAGGGGTCCTCATTCTGTTTTTT	CASSLDPRRGTGVLILFF